This T cell receptor (beta chain) appears in the sequencing data of a study of blood T cell repertoires in COVID-19. In its sample, this clone was seen many times. Germline CDR1 reads MNHEY; CDR2 reads SMNVEV (reference sequence). Losses at the gene ends were 5 bases for V and 3 bases for J; bases not matched to a gene: 9. The CDR3 length is 15 residues. Generated by immunoSEQ multiplex PCR, the TCRdb table keeps only in-frame clones and is missing some. The sample lists around 190,000 clones, less than 90% seen once, with less than 25% in the top ten. The chain combines TRBV27 with TRBJ2-7; the match to TRBD2 covers 8 bases. The sequence came from an older man with active or convalescent COVID-19. Sequencing was done on a sample of peripheral blood. CDR3 residues: CASSPAPGLDYEQYF. CDR3 bases: TGTGCCAGCAGTCCGGCCCCGGGACTAGACTACGAGCAGTACTTC.